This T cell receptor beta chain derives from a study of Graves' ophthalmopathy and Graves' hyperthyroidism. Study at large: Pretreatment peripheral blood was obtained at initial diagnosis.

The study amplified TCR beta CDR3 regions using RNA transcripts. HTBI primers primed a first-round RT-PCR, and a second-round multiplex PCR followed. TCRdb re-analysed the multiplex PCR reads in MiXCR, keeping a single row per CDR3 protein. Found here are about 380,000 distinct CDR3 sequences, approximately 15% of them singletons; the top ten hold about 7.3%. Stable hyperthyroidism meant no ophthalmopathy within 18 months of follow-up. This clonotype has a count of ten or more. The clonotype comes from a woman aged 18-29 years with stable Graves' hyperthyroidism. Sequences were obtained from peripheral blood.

The CDR3 reads CASSYSFHGNYEQYF. CDR3 sequence (DNA): TGTGCCAGCAGTTACTCGTTTCACGGGAACTACGAGCAGTACTTC. The J gene is TRBJ2-7, the V gene TRBV6-5; D may be TRBD2 (5 bases). CDR3 length equals 15 residues. Per germline, CDR1 MNHEY and CDR2 SVGAGI. The V end lost 0 bases, the J end lost 3 bases, and 12 bases lay between the germline ends.